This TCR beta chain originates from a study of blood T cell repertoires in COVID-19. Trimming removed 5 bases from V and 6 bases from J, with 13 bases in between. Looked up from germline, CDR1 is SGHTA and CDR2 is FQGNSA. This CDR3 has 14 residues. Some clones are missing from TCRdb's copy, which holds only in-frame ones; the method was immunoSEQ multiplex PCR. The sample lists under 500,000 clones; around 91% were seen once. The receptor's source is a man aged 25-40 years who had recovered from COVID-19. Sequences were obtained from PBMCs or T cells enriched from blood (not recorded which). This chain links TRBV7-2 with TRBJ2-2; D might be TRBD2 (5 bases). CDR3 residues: CASSPDWGAGELFF. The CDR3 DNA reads TGTGCCAGCAGCCCGGACTGGGGTGCCGGGGAGCTGTTTTTT.